The 7 T cell receptor beta chains in this list originate from one sample, sequenced in a study of blood T cells in healthy people across ages. A second PCR, run for about 7 to 11 cycles, used a sample-barcoded 5' primer plus a J-beta primer mix. TCRdb re-derived calls from the 5' RACE reads in MiXCR, one entry per CDR3 protein. The sample comprises around 990,000 distinct CDR3 sequences, almost 25% of which are singletons, and about 0.72% rests with the top ten. The same data also contributed to another study, on T cells of mothers and their children.

The sequencing input was blood. The receptors here all came from a girl aged 2-10 years in good health.

This clonotype was counted only a few times. J is TRBJ2-7 and V is TRBV4-2, with D perhaps TRBD1 or TRBD2 (5 bases each). Germline lookup yields CDR1 LGHNA and CDR2 YNFKEQ. The CDR3 covers 17 residues. V gave up 1 base and J gave up 3 bases, with 19 bases separating them. The CDR3 protein is CASSQASGTTAFYEQYF. The CDR3 DNA sequence: TGTGCCAGCAGCCAAGCTTCAGGGACGACCGCCTTCTACGAGCAGTACTTC.

This chain uses TRBV4-3 with TRBJ1-6, with D unresolved. CDR3 length: 15 residues. Germline V lookup: CDR1 LGHNA, CDR2 YSLEER. Between the trimmed V and J ends, which lost 0 bases and 10 bases, there was a span of 13 bases. The CDR3 spells CASSQDQAGLSPLHF. The CDR3 nucleotides are TGCGCCAGCAGCCAAGATCAGGCGGGGTTGTCACCCCTCCACTTT.

This clonotype was seen a few times. The J gene is TRBJ1-4, the V gene TRBV25-1; no firm D call. The CDR3 has 14 amino acids. Germline lookup yields CDR1 MGHDK and CDR2 SYGVNS. With 5 bases removed from V and 1 base from J, the gap between germline ends came to 8 bases. In nucleotides, the CDR3 is TGTGCCAGCAGTCGACAAGAAACTAATGAAAAACTGTTTTTT. Encoded protein: CASSRQETNEKLFF.

This clonotype came up a few times. The chain is built from TRBV6-1 and TRBJ1-3; D ambiguous. The CDR3 covers 14 residues. V was clipped by 7 bases and J by 2 bases, with 12 bases between them. Germline V gene data show CDR1 as MNHNS and CDR2 as SASEGT. The CDR3 region has the DNA TGTGCCAGCATGTTTCGCGAACCTGGAAACACCATATATTTT. As protein: CASMFREPGNTIYF.

The chain is built from TRBV5-6 and TRBJ2-3, with D hard to call. CDR1 is SGHDT and CDR2 is YYEEEE in the germline V gene. This CDR3 comprises 17 residues. The V gene lost 4 bases and the J gene lost 2 bases, with 20 bases spanning the gap. This CDR3 is CASSLGAGSVVTDTQYF. The CDR3 DNA is TGTGCCAGCAGCCTCGGTGCCGGGTCGGTCGTCACAGATACGCAGTATTTT. Complete variable domain (other parts from reference TRBV5-6 and TRBJ2-3): DAGVTQSPTHLIKTRGQQVTLRCSPKSGHDTVSWYQQALGQGPQFIFQYYEEEERQRGNFPDRFSGHQFPNYSSELNVNALLLGDSALYLCASSLGAGSVVTDTQYFGPGTRLTVL.

The chain has TRBV7-3 and TRBJ2-6, with a weak D call TRBD2 (6 bases). Germline V gene lookup returns CDR1 SGHTA and CDR2 FQGTGA. Trimming left V 4 bases short and J 0 bases short, with 16 bases between. The CDR3 loop spans 18 amino acids. CDR3 loop: CASSSRDLIGSGANVLTF. For the CDR3, the DNA is TGTGCCAGCAGCTCCCGGGACTTAATCGGCTCTGGGGCCAACGTCCTGACTTTC.

The chain joins TRBV12-3 or TRBV12-4 to TRBJ2-5, with 7 bases that match TRBD1. This CDR3 region has 15 residues. V trimming: 5 bases; J trimming: 6 bases; junction bases outside the gene matches: 12. The CDR3 region has the DNA TGTGCCAGCAGTAGGGGGCCCCGGGCCTTGAAGACCCAGTACTTC. Its translation: CASSRGPRALKTQYF.